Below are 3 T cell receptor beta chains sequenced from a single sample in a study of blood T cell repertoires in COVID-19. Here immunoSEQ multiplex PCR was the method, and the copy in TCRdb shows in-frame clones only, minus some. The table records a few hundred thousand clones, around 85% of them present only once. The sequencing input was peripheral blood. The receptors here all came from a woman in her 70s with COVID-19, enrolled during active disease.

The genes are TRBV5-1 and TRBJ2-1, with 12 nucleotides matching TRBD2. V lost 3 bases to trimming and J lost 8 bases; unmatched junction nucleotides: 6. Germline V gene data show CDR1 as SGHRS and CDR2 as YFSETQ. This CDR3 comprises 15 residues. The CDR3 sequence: CASSSLAGGLDEQFF. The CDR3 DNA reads TGCGCCAGCAGCTCACTAGCGGGGGGTTTGGATGAGCAGTTCTTC.

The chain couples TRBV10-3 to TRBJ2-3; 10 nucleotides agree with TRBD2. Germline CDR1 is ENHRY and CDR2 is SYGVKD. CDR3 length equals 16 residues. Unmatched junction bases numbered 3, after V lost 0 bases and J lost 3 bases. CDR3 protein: CAISESQRGGTDTQYF. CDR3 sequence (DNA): TGTGCCATCAGTGAGTCGCAGCGGGGGGGGACAGATACGCAGTATTTT.

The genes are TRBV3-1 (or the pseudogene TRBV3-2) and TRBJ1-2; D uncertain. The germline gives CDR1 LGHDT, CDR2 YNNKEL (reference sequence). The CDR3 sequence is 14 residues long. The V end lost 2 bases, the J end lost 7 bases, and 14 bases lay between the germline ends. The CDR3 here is CASSQFPSSRGYTF. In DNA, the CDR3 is TGTGCCAGCAGCCAATTCCCGTCTTCTCGTGGCTACACCTTC.